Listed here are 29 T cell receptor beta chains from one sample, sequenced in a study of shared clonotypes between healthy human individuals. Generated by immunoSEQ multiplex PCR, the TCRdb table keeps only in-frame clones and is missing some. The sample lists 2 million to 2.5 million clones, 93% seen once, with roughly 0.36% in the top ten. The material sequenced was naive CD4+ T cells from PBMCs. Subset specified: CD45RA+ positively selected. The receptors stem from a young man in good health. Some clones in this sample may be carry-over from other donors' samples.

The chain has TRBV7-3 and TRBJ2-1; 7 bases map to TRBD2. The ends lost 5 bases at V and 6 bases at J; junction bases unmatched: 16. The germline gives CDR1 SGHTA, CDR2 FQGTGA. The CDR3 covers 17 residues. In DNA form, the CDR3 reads TGTGCCAGCAGCCCTGGGAGGGTTCTAGCCTCGCTCAATGAGCAGTTCTTC. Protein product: CASSPGRVLASLNEQFF.

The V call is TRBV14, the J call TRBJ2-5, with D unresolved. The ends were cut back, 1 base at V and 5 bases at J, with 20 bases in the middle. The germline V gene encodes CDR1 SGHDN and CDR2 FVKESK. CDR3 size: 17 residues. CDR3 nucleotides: TGTGCCAGCAGCCAAGTAACCTTCGGTAGAGGTTTGGAGACCCAGTACTTC. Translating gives CASSQVTFGRGLETQYF.

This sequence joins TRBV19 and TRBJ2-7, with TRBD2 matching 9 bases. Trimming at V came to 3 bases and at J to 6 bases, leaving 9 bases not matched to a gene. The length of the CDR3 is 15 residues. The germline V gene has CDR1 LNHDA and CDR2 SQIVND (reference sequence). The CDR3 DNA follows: TGTGCCAGTAGTATGGGGGCTAGCGGGAACGGCGAGCAGTACTTC. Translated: CASSMGASGNGEQYF.

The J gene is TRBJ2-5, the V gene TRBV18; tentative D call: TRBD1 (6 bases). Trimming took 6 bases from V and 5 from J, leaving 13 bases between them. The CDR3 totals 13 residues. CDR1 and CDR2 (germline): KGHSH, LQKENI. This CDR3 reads CASSRGQRETQYF. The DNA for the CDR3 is TGTGCCAGCTCCAGGGGCCAGCGGGAGACCCAGTACTTC.

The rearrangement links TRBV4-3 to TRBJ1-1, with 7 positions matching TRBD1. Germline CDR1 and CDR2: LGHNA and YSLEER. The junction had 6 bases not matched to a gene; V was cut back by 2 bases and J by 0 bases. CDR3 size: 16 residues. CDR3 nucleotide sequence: TGCGCCAGCAGCCAACGTCCGGGACAGCTGAACACTGAAGCTTTCTTT. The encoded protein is CASSQRPGQLNTEAFF.

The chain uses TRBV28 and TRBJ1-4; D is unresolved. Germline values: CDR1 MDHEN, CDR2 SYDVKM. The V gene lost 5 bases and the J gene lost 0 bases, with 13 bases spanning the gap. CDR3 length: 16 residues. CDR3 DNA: TGTGCCAGCAGTCAGACCGTCCAAGCAACTAATGAAAAACTGTTTTTT. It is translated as CASSQTVQATNEKLFF.

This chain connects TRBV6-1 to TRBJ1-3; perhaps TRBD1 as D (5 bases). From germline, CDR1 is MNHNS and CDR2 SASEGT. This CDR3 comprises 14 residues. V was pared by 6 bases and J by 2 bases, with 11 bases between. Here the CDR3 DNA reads TGTGCCAGCAGATTCACAGGAACTGGAAACACCATATATTTT. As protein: CASRFTGTGNTIYF.

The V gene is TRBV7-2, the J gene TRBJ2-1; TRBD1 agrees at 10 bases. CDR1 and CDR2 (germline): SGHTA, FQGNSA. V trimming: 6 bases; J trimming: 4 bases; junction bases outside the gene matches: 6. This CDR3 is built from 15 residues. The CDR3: CASSRDRGTYNEQFF. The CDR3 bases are TGTGCCAGCAGTCGGGACAGGGGTACATACAATGAGCAGTTCTTC.

In nucleotides, the CDR3 is TGTGCCAGCAGTTTGCCCGGGGGTAGCGGATACGAGCAGTACTTC. Its translation is CASSLPGGSGYEQYF. The V gene is TRBV28, the J gene TRBJ2-7; D might be TRBD2 (6 bases). Looked up from germline, CDR1 is MDHEN and CDR2 is SYDVKM. This CDR3 region has 15 residues. Trimming pared 3 bases from V and 4 bases from J, leaving 16 bases between.

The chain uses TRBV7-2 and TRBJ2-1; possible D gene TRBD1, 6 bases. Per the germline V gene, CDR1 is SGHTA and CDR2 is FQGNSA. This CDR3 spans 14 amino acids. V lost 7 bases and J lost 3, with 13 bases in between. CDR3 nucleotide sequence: TGTGCCAGCACCCTCGGGACACGCTACAATGAGCAGTTCTTC. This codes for CASTLGTRYNEQFF.

CDR3 residues: CASSFSPGEQYF. Written as DNA, the CDR3 is TGTGCCAGCAGTTTCAGTCCTGGGGAGCAGTACTTC. The genes are TRBV28 and TRBJ2-7; unclear D gene. CDR3 length: 12 residues. Germline values: CDR1 MDHEN, CDR2 SYDVKM. V lost 3 bases to trimming and J lost 7 bases, with 10 bases between them.

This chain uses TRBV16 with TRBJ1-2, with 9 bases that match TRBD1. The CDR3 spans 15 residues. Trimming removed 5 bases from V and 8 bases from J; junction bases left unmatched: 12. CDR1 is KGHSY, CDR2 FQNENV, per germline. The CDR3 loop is CASSTTATGGGGYTF. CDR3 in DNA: TGTGCCAGCAGCACAACGGCGACAGGGGGAGGGGGCTACACCTTC.

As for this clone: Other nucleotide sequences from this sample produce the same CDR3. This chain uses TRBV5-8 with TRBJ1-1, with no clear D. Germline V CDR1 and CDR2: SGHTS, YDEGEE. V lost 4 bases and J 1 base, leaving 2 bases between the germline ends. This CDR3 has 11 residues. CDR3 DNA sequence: TGTGCCAGCAGCCCGAACACTGAAGCTTTCTTT. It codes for CASSPNTEAFF.

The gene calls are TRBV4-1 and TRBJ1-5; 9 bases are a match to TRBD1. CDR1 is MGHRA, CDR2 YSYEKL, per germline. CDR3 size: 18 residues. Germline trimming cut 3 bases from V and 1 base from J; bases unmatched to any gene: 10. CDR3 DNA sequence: TGCGCCAGCAGCCAGTTTCGGACAGGGGATGGGAGCAATCAGCCCCAGCATTTT. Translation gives CASSQFRTGDGSNQPQHF.

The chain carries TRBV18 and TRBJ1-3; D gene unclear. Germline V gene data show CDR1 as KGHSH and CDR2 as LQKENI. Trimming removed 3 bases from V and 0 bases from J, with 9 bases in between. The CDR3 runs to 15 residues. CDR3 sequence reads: CASSPKQVSGNTIYF. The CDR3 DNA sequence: TGTGCCAGCTCACCTAAGCAGGTCTCTGGAAACACCATATATTTT.

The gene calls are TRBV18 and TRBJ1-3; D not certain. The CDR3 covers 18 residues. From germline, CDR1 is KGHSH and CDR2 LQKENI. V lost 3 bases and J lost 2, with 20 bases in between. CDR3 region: CASSPRGGKAATGNTIYF. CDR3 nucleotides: TGTGCCAGCTCACCTAGAGGTGGGAAGGCGGCAACTGGAAACACCATATATTTT.

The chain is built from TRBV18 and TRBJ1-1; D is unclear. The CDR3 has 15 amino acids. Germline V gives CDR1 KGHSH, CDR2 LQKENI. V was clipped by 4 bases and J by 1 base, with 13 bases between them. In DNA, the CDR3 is TGTGCCAGCTCACTATACCCCGAGGGGAACACTGAAGCTTTCTTT. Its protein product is CASSLYPEGNTEAFF.

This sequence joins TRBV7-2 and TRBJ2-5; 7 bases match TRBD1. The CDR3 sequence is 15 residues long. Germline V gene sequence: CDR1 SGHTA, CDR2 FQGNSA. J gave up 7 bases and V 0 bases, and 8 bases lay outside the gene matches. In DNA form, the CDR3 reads TGTGCCAGCAGCTTAGCCCCGACAGGGAGTGGGACCCAGTACTTC. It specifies CASSLAPTGSGTQYF.

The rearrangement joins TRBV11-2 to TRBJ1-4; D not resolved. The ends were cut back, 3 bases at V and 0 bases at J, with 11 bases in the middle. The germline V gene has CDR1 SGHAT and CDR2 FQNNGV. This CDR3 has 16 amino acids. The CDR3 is CASSLNHLATNEKLFF. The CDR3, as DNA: TGTGCCAGCAGCTTGAACCACCTTGCAACTAATGAAAAACTGTTTTTT.

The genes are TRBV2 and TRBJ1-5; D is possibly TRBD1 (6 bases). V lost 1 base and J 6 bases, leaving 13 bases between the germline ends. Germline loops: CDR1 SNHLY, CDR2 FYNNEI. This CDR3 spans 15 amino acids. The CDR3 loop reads CASSEEKGVSQPQHF. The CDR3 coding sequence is TGTGCCAGCAGTGAAGAGAAGGGGGTAAGTCAGCCCCAGCATTTT.

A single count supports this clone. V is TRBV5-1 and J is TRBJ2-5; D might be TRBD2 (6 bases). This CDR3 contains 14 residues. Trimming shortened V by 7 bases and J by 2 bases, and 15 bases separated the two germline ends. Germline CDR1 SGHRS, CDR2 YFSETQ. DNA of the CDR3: TGCGCCAGCCATAATCCCGGGAGTCAAGAGACCCAGTACTTC. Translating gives CASHNPGSQETQYF.

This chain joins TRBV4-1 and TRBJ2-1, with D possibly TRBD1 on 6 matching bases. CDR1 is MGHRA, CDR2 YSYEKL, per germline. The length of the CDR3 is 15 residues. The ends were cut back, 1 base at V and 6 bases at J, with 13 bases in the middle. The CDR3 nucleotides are TGCGCCAGCAGCCAAGGGACAGCGCCTAGCAATGAGCAGTTCTTC. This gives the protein CASSQGTAPSNEQFF.

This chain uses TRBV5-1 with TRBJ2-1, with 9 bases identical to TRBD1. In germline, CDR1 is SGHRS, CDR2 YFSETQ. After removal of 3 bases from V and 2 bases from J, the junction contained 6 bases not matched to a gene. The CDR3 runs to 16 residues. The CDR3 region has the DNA TGCGCCAGCAGCTGGACGACAGGGGGTACCTACAATGAGCAGTTCTTC. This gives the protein CASSWTTGGTYNEQFF.

The CDR3 nucleotides read TGTGCCAGCAGTGTACCAGATGAAAAACTGTTTTTT. Protein: CASSVPDEKLFF. The chain is built from TRBV6-1 and TRBJ1-4; D is undetermined. Germline-derived CDR1 and CDR2 are MNHNS and SASEGT. V was trimmed by 4 bases and J by 6 bases, leaving 6 bases between them. CDR3 length equals 12 residues.

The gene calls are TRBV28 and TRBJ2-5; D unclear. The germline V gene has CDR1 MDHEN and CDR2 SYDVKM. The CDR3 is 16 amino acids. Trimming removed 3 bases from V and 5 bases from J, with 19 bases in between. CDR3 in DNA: TGTGCCAGCAGTTTGCCCTCCCTTCGTCGACCGGAGACCCAGTACTTC. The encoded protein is CASSLPSLRRPETQYF.

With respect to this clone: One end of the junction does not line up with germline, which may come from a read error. In DNA form, the CDR3 reads TGTGCCAGCAGCGGGACGGGGAGCACATATACGCAGTATTTT. Its translation is CASSGTGSTYTQYF. V is TRBV5-4 and J is TRBJ2-3; the D gene could be TRBD1 or TRBD2 (5 bases each). The CDR3 totals 14 residues. CDR1 is SGHNT, CDR2 YYREEE, per germline (reference sequence).

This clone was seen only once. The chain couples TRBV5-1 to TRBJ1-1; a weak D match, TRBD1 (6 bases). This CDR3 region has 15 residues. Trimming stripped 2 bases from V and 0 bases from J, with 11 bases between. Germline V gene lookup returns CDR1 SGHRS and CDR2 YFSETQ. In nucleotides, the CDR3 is TGCGCCAGCAGCTTCTGGACAGCAATGAACACTGAAGCTTTCTTT. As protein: CASSFWTAMNTEAFF.

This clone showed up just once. For the CDR3, the DNA is TGTGCCAGCAGTGAAGCGCCGATGAACAATGAGCAGTTCTTC. As protein: CASSEAPMNNEQFF. The chain combines TRBV2 with TRBJ2-1; D uncertain. Germline values: CDR1 SNHLY, CDR2 FYNNEI. The V end was cut by 0 bases, the J end by 5 bases, with 8 bases between. The length of the CDR3 is 14 residues.

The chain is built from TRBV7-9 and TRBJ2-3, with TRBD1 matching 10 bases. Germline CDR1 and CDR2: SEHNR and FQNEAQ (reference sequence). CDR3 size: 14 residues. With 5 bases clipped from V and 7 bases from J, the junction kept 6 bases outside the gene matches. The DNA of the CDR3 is TGTGCCAGCAGCCCCAGGACAGGGGGTAATACGCAGTATTTT. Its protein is CASSPRTGGNTQYF.